This T cell receptor (beta chain) was sequenced during a study of T cell responses to AZD1222 COVID-19 vaccine. Repertoires were generated with immunoSEQ multiplex PCR, while TCRdb's copy carries only in-frame clones and drops some. The repertoire holds approximately 160,000 clones, approximately 89% seen once, with 5% in the top ten. Study conclusions and caveats: Donors, mostly white British, included more females; clonal diversity was possibly underestimated.

Details on this clone: Antigen: not known.

The material sequenced was peripheral blood, taken on day 0 of AZD1222 vaccination. This receptor was taken from an adult in good health.

The CDR3 spells CASSLFGMQHF. The CDR3 DNA reads TGTGCCAGCAGTTTATTTGGGATGCAGCATTTT. The chain is built from TRBV28 and TRBJ1-5; D not resolved. This CDR3 region has 11 residues. Trimming left V 1 base short and J 13 bases short, with 8 bases between. CDR1 is MDHEN and CDR2 is SYDVKM in the germline V gene. Looking up the rest from reference TRBV28 and TRBJ1-5 gives the full variable domain: DVKVTQSSRYLVKRTGEKVFLECVQDMDHENMFWYRQDPGLGLRLIYFSYDVKMKEKGDIPEGYSVSREKKERFSLILESASTNQTSMYLCASSLFGMQHFGDGTRLSIL.